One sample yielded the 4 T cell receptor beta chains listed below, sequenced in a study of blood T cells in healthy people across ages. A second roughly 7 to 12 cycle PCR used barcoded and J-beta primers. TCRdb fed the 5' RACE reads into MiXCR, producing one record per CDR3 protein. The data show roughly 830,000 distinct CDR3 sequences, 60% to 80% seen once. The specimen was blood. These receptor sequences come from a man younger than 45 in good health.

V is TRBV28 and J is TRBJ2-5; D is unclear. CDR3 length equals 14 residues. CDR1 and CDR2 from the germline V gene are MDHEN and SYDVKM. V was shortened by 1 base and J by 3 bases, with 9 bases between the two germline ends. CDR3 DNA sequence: TGTGCCAGCAGTTTATATGGGGTTAAAGAGACCCAGTACTTC. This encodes CASSLYGVKETQYF. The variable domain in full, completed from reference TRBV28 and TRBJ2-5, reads DVKVTQSSRYLVKRTGEKVFLECVQDMDHENMFWYRQDPGLGLRLIYFSYDVKMKEKGDIPEGYSVSREKKERFSLILESASTNQTSMYLCASSLYGVKETQYFGPGTRLLVL.

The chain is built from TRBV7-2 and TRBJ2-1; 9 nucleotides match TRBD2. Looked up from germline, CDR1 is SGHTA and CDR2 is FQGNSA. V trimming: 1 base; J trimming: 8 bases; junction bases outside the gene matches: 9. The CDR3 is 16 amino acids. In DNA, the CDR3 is TGTGCCAGCAGCTTAGTTGCGGGGGGGCCTATGCATGAGCAGTTCTTC. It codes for CASSLVAGGPMHEQFF.

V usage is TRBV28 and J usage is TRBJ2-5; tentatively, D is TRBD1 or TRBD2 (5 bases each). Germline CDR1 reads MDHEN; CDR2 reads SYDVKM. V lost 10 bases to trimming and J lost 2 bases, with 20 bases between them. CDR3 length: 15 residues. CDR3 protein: CATSGASIRQETQYF. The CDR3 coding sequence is TGTGCCACGTCCGGGGCGTCGATCCGACAAGAGACCCAGTACTTC.

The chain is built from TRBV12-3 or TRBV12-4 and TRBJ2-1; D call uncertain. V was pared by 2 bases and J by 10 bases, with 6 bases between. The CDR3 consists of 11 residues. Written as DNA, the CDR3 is TGTGCCAGCAGTTTACCAGGAGAGCAGTTCTTC. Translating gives CASSLPGEQFF.